The 32 T cell receptor beta chains below all came from one sample that was sequenced in a study of CD8+CD57+ T cells in acquired aplastic anemia. Whoever was chosen for sequencing had shown CD8+CD57+ cell expansion by flow cytometry. TCR beta VDJ combinations and CDR3 sequences were profiled from genomic DNA. TCRdb redid the calling of the reads with MiXCR, one entry per CDR3 protein. The sample yields more than 150,000 distinct CDR3 sequences, about 44% seen once. The source material was sorted CD4+, CD8+, or CD8+CD57+ T cells (not recorded which) from PBMCs. Receptor source: a human donor with aplastic anemia.

This clonotype was seen repeatedly, ten times or more. The chain has TRBV19 and TRBJ2-7; D gene uncertain. In germline, CDR1 is LNHDA, CDR2 SQIVND (reference sequence). Deletions cut 10 bases from V and 6 bases from J, with 19 bases between. This CDR3 has 13 residues. The CDR3, as DNA: TGTGCCACCGCGACCCCATACCGCTCCGAGCAGTACTTC. Translating it yields CATATPYRSEQYF. The full variable domain, rest sourced from reference TRBV19 and TRBJ2-7, is DGGITQSPKYLFRKEGQNVTLSCEQNLNHDAMYWYRQDPGQGLRLIYYSQIVNDFQKGDIAEGYSVSREKKESFPLTVTSAQKNPTAFYLCATATPYRSEQYFGPGTRLTVT.

V and J are TRBV19 and TRBJ1-1; D unresolved. The CDR3 covers 14 residues. The V end was cut by 3 bases, the J end by 2 bases, with 10 bases between. CDR1 and CDR2 from the germline V gene are LNHDA and SQIVND (reference sequence). This chain's CDR3 is CASSIGLANTEAFF. In DNA, the CDR3 is TGTGCCAGTAGTATCGGACTAGCTAACACTGAAGCTTTCTTT.

This clonotype was detected only a few times. This chain joins TRBV18 and TRBJ1-3, with TRBD1 matching over 7 bases. The CDR3 sequence is 14 residues long. With V trimmed by 2 bases and J by 7 bases, 5 bases remained unmatched. Germline lookup yields CDR1 KGHSH and CDR2 LQKENI. The CDR3 DNA follows: TGTGCCAGCTCACCAATGCCAGGGGGGAACACCATATATTTT. It yields the protein CASSPMPGGNTIYF.

This chain links TRBV19 with TRBJ2-7; no clear D. Deletions cut 5 bases from V and 0 bases from J, with 11 bases between. This CDR3 region has 14 residues. The germline V gene has CDR1 LNHDA and CDR2 SQIVND (reference sequence). The CDR3 nucleotides read TGTGCCAGTAGTCTGCGGACGGCCTCCTACGAGCAGTACTTC. Amino acid sequence: CASSLRTASYEQYF.

At least ten counts were recorded for this clonotype. The chain recombines TRBV24-1 with TRBJ2-4, with D possibly being TRBD1 or TRBD2 (5 bases each). V was shortened by 9 bases and J by 7 bases, with 15 bases between the two germline ends. This CDR3 is 13 amino acids long. The germline CDR1 and CDR2 sequences are KGHDR and SFDVKD. The CDR3: CATPGAVSNIQYF. CDR3 nucleotide sequence: TGTGCCACCCCCGGGGCAGTGAGCAACATTCAGTACTTC.

A note on this clonotype: One junction end does not reproduce the germline sequence, and a read error may be involved. CDR3 bases: TGTGCCAGTAATCGCAGGGGGAACACTGAAACTTTCTTT. Protein: CASNRRGNTETFF. The chain carries TRBV19 and TRBJ1-1; 7 bases align to TRBD1. The CDR3 runs to 13 residues. Germline lookup yields CDR1 LNHDA and CDR2 SQIVND (reference sequence).

This clonotype was counted between two and nine times. The chain recombines TRBV25-1 with TRBJ1-1; TRBD1 agrees at 7 bases. Looked up from germline, CDR1 is MGHDK and CDR2 is SYGVNS. After removal of 10 bases from V and 0 bases from J, the junction contained 11 bases not matched to a gene. CDR3 length: 15 amino acids. CDR3 coding DNA: TGTGCCACACAAGCACCGGACAGGATGAACACTGAAGCTTTCTTT. Its protein product is CATQAPDRMNTEAFF.

V gene TRBV20-1 combines with J gene TRBJ2-1, with TRBD2 as a possible D gene (6 bases). The CDR3 contains 11 residues. Germline CDR1 reads DFQATT; CDR2 reads SNEGSKA (reference sequence). Deletions cut 4 bases from V and 9 bases from J, with 10 bases between. CDR3 in amino acids: CSATRGGEQFF. The DNA of the CDR3 is TGCAGTGCTACGAGGGGAGGTGAGCAGTTCTTC.

In this sample, this clonotype turned up many times. The chain couples TRBV4-2 to TRBJ2-3, with D unclear. Germline CDR1 is LGHNA and CDR2 is YNFKEQ. The CDR3 is 13 amino acids. The V and J ends lost 0 bases and 5 bases respectively, with 6 bases between them. CDR3 sequence (DNA): TGTGCCAGCAGCCAAGATCCCCAAGATACGCAGTATTTT. It translates to CASSQDPQDTQYF.

Ten or more counts support this clonotype. The V call is TRBV5-1, the J call TRBJ2-7; tentative D call: TRBD2 (6 bases). The CDR3 loop spans 16 amino acids. With 1 base removed from V and 0 bases from J, the gap between germline ends came to 14 bases. The germline V gene has CDR1 SGHRS and CDR2 YFSETQ. CDR3 nucleotides: TGCGCCAGCAGCTTGAGTCTGGCGGGGAGCTCCTACGAGCAGTACTTC. Translating gives CASSLSLAGSSYEQYF.

This clonotype was observed a few times. The chain combines TRBV24-1 with TRBJ2-1; possibly TRBD2 for D (5 bases). The CDR3 is made up of 14 amino acids. Germline V gene data show CDR1 as KGHDR and CDR2 as SFDVKD. Trimming pared 2 bases from V and 10 bases from J, leaving 14 bases between. The CDR3 DNA is TGTGCCACCAGTGATTCCGGGGAATTGGGCGAGCAGTTCTTC. Translation gives CATSDSGELGEQFF.

In its sample, this clonotype was seen many times. V usage is TRBV20-1 and J usage is TRBJ2-1, with 7 bases lining up with TRBD1. CDR3 length equals 13 residues. Germline lookup yields CDR1 DFQATT and CDR2 SNEGSKA (reference sequence). V dropped 3 bases and J dropped 3; count of bases not matched to a gene: 2. CDR3 coding DNA: TGCAGTGCTAGGGCAGGGGGCTACAATGAGCAGTTCTTC. This gives the protein CSARAGGYNEQFF.

The V gene is TRBV11-2, the J gene TRBJ1-6; D is unresolved. Germline V gene data show CDR1 as SGHAT and CDR2 as FQNNGV. The CDR3 sequence is 16 residues long. V dropped 4 bases and J dropped 4 bases, with 14 bases sitting between them. CDR3 sequence reads: CASSSESIRYNSPLHF. The DNA for the CDR3 is TGTGCCAGCAGCTCCGAGAGTATACGGTATAATTCACCCCTCCACTTT. Supplemented by reference TRBV11-2 and TRBJ1-6, the full variable domain reads EAGVAQSPRYKIIEKRQSVAFWCNPISGHATLYWYQQILGQGPKLLIQFQNNGVVDDSQLPKDRFSAERLKGVDSTLKIQPAKLEDSAVYLCASSSESIRYNSPLHFGNGTRLTVT.

This clonotype came up many times. The chain links TRBV19 to TRBJ1-2; 9 bases align to TRBD1. This CDR3 is built from 16 residues. The V and J ends lost 3 bases and 4 bases, in that order; junction bases with no gene match: 9. CDR1 is LNHDA, CDR2 SQIVND, per germline (reference sequence). CDR3 in amino acids: CASSIPSGTGSYGYTF. The CDR3, as DNA: TGTGCCAGTAGTATCCCTTCCGGGACAGGGAGCTATGGCTACACCTTC.

This clonotype was seen many times. The chain recombines TRBV19 with TRBJ1-5, with a weak D call TRBD1 (6 bases). Trimming shortened V by 3 bases and J by 0 bases, and 15 bases separated the two germline ends. CDR3 size: 17 residues. Germline V gene sequence: CDR1 LNHDA, CDR2 SQIVND (reference sequence). CDR3 nucleotide sequence: TGTGCCAGTAGTATTCGGGGGGCAGGGTATAGCAATCAGCCCCAGCATTTT. Translation gives CASSIRGAGYSNQPQHF. Combining the CDR3 with reference TRBV19 and TRBJ1-5 gives the whole variable domain DGGITQSPKYLFRKEGQNVTLSCEQNLNHDAMYWYRQDPGQGLRLIYYSQIVNDFQKGDIAEGYSVSREKKESFPLTVTSAQKNPTAFYLCASSIRGAGYSNQPQHFGDGTRLSIL.

The CDR3 region has the DNA TGCAGCGCAGAACTGAACACTGAAGCTTTCTTT. It is translated as CSAELNTEAFF. V and J are TRBV29-1 and TRBJ1-1; D is unclear. Per germline, CDR1 SQVTM and CDR2 ANQGSEA. The CDR3 is made up of 11 amino acids. V shed 7 bases and J shed 0 bases, with 6 bases lying between them.

This clonotype occurred many times. The chain employs TRBV7-8 and TRBJ1-2; 9 nucleotides match TRBD1. The ends lost 5 bases at V and 7 bases at J; junction bases unmatched: 11. This CDR3 comprises 15 residues. CDR1 SGHVS and CDR2 FQNEAQ come from the germline V gene. The CDR3 protein is CASSHPGQGGRGYTF. DNA of the CDR3: TGTGCCAGCAGCCACCCGGGACAGGGAGGACGTGGCTACACCTTC.

The chain has TRBV5-8 and TRBJ1-1; TRBD1 is a possible D gene (5 bases). In germline, CDR1 is SGHTS, CDR2 YDEGEE. V dropped 0 bases and J dropped 9 bases, with 9 bases sitting between them. CDR3 length: 12 amino acids. The CDR3 region has the DNA TGTGCCAGCAGCTTGGTTCCAGGGAAAGCTTTCTTT. Translation gives CASSLVPGKAFF.

The rearrangement links TRBV25-1 to TRBJ2-7; the match to TRBD1 covers 7 bases. The germline V gene has CDR1 MGHDK and CDR2 SYGVNS. The trim removed 0 bases at V and 12 bases at J, leaving 5 bases unmatched. The CDR3 spans 12 residues. The CDR3 loop is CASSEYHRGTYF. CDR3 in DNA: TGTGCCAGCAGTGAATATCACAGGGGAACGTACTTC.

Note on this clonotype: The conserved phenylalanine or tryptophan normally closing the CDR3 is absent here, so this likely arose from a read error. The rearrangement joins TRBV6-1 to TRBJ1-3; possible D gene TRBD1, 5 bases. The CDR3 sequence is 16 residues long. Germline V gives CDR1 MNHNS, CDR2 SASEGT. Trimming took 6 bases from V and 0 from J, leaving 15 bases between them. This CDR3 is CASSNLQGTSGNTIYS. The DNA for the CDR3 is TGTGCCAGCAGCAACTTGCAGGGAACCTCTGGAAACACCATATATTCT.

This sequence joins TRBV11-1 and TRBJ2-7, with D perhaps given as TRBD1 or TRBD2 (6 bases each). The CDR3 has 16 amino acids. Germline lookup yields CDR1 SGHAT and CDR2 FQDESV (reference sequence). V lost 1 base and J lost 0, with 13 bases in between. The CDR3 sequence: CASSLDKGGLSYEQYF. The CDR3 DNA reads TGTGCCAGCAGCTTAGATAAAGGGGGACTCTCCTACGAGCAGTACTTC.

The chain joins TRBV24-1 to TRBJ1-1; D remains ambiguous. There are 14 residues in the CDR3. Between the trimmed V and J ends, which lost 1 base and 5 bases, there was a span of 10 bases. Looked up from germline, CDR1 is KGHDR and CDR2 is SFDVKD. The CDR3 loop reads CATSDLRYGTEAFF. CDR3 in DNA: TGTGCCACCAGTGATTTAAGATATGGGACTGAAGCTTTCTTT.

The gene calls are TRBV19 and TRBJ2-5; D is possibly TRBD1 or TRBD2 (5 bases each). The CDR3 is made up of 16 amino acids. Trimming cost V 4 bases and J 5 bases, with 20 bases left between them. The germline gives CDR1 LNHDA, CDR2 SQIVND (reference sequence). The CDR3 region is CASSSKQGARGETQYF. The DNA of the CDR3 is TGTGCCAGTAGTAGTAAACAAGGGGCGAGGGGCGAGACCCAGTACTTC. Full variable domain (missing parts from reference TRBV19 and TRBJ2-5): DGGITQSPKYLFRKEGQNVTLSCEQNLNHDAMYWYRQDPGQGLRLIYYSQIVNDFQKGDIAEGYSVSREKKESFPLTVTSAQKNPTAFYLCASSSKQGARGETQYFGPGTRLLVL.

The chain recombines TRBV5-1 with TRBJ2-6, with 7 bases matching TRBD1. The CDR3 runs to 15 residues. From germline, CDR1 is SGHRS and CDR2 YFSETQ. The V segment lost 5 bases and the J segment 4 bases; nucleotides outside the gene matches: 6. The CDR3 DNA reads TGCGCCAGCAGGGACCAGGGGGTAGGGGCCAACGTCCTGACTTTC. Residues: CASRDQGVGANVLTF.

This clonotype was counted ten times or more. The J gene is TRBJ2-7, the V gene TRBV7-3; D is unresolved. Germline lookup yields CDR1 SGHTA and CDR2 FQGTGA. The V end was cut by 3 bases, the J end by 6 bases, with 12 bases between. The CDR3 has 13 amino acids. The CDR3 DNA follows: TGTGCCAGCAGCTTCTCAGTTGAGGCCGAGCAGTACTTC. This codes for CASSFSVEAEQYF.

Worth noting for this clonotype: A junction end diverges from the germline sequence, so it may reflect a read error. The rearrangement links TRBV12-3 or TRBV12-4 to TRBJ1-1; possibly TRBD1 for D (5 bases). CDR3 length: 16 amino acids. CDR3 protein: CASDPGMGVSNTEAFF. CDR3 coding DNA: TGTGCCAGCGACCCGGGGATGGGGGTTTCGAACACTGAGGCTTTCTTT.

The chain uses TRBV7-9 and TRBJ1-2; D is possibly TRBD1 (5 bases). This CDR3 is 12 amino acids long. CDR1 is SEHNR, CDR2 FQNEAQ, per germline (reference sequence). The ends were cut back, 4 bases at V and 5 bases at J, with 8 bases in the middle. CDR3 sequence reads: CASSSTGYGYTF. CDR3 DNA sequence: TGTGCCAGCAGCTCAACAGGTTATGGCTACACCTTC.

This rearrangement joins TRBV5-1 to TRBJ1-1; 7 bases are shared with TRBD1. This CDR3 is built from 15 residues. Germline loops: CDR1 SGHRS, CDR2 YFSETQ. Trimming took 2 bases from V and 0 from J; bases not matched to a gene: 4. Written as DNA, the CDR3 is TGCGCCAGCAGCTTCGGACAGGTACTGAACACTGAAGCTTTCTTT. This translates into CASSFGQVLNTEAFF.

This rearrangement joins TRBV29-1 to TRBJ2-7, with 12 bases lining up with TRBD1. Germline lookup yields CDR1 SQVTM and CDR2 ANQGSEA. The CDR3 is 15 residues long. The V gene end was trimmed by 7 bases and the J gene end by 11 bases; junction bases not matched to a gene: 18. CDR3 region: CSASNPGQGAEVEYF. In DNA, the CDR3 is TGCAGCGCATCCAATCCGGGACAGGGGGCGGAAGTGGAGTACTTC.

In this sample, this clonotype turned up many times. The chain couples TRBV4-1 to TRBJ2-7, with 8 nucleotides matching TRBD1. V was clipped by 5 bases and J by 2 bases; unmatched bases: 17. Germline V CDR1 and CDR2: MGHRA, YSYEKL. The CDR3 is 18 residues long. In DNA form, the CDR3 reads TGCGCCAGCAGCGACCGTCCTAAGCCGGGACAGGACCCCTACGAGCAGTACTTC. This sequence encodes CASSDRPKPGQDPYEQYF.

This clonotype was seen only once. The chain couples TRBV11-1 to TRBJ2-6; D is ambiguous. CDR1 SGHAT and CDR2 FQDESV come from the germline V gene (reference sequence). Trimming removed 8 bases from V and 0 bases from J, with 17 bases in between. This CDR3 is built from 17 residues. CDR3 sequence: CASLIKEKISGANVLTF. CDR3 in DNA: TGTGCCAGCCTAATAAAGGAGAAAATCTCTGGGGCCAACGTCCTGACTTTC.

This clonotype came up many times. This sequence joins TRBV10-3 and TRBJ1-2; 9 nucleotides align to TRBD1. Germline lookup yields CDR1 ENHRY and CDR2 SYGVKD. CDR3 length: 14 amino acids. J gave up 0 bases and V 7 bases, and 3 bases lay outside the gene matches. DNA for the CDR3: TGTGCCATCACTAGGACAGGGGCTAACTATGGCTACACCTTC. Its translation: CAITRTGANYGYTF.